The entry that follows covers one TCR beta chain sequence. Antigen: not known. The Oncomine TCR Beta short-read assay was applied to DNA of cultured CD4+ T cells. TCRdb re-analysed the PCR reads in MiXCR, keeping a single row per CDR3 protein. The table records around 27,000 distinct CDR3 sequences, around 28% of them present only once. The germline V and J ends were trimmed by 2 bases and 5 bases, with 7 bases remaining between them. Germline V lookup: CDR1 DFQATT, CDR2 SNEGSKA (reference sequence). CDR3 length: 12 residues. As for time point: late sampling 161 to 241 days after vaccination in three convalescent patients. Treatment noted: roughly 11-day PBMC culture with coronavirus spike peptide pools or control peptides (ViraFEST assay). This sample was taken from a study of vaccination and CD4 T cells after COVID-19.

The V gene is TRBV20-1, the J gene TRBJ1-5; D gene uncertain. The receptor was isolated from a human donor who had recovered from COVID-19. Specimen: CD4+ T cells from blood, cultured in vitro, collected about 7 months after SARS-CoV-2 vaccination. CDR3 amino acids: CSARQTYQPQHF. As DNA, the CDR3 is TGCAGTGCTAGACAGACCTATCAGCCCCAGCATTTT.